Sequencing of this T cell receptor beta chain was carried out in a study of blood T cell repertoires in COVID-19 (dated by TCRdb to about 2020). For the study in its entirety: Samples from collaborators originated in the United States, Italy and Spain and spanned both the acute and convalescent phases of COVID-19. The material from the prospective study consisted of cDNA or gDNA derived from T cells, B-cell-depleted T cells, or PBMCs. Subjects who had been exposed to COVID-19, were actively infected with it, or had recovered from it provided the deeply sampled blood TCRbeta repertoires that made up the dataset. The repertoires were made available in a free public database intended to serve as a resource for research on the immune response to SARS-CoV-2. The samples were drawn from two sources: the first 160 participants of the ongoing ImmuneRACE study, and 1,200 or so subjects contributed by 6 global collaborators. Sample metadata almost always included a de-identified subject ID, COVID-19 status, age in years and sex. HLA class I and class II types, where available, came from metadata supplied by the sample provider rather than from assay-based typing. Broad study findings and their caveats: Clinical and demographic metadata were provided uncurated, with the amount varying by source and participant.

A word on this clone: Its antigen has not been determined. No base quality information exists; no much larger clone differs at one position.

CDR1 and CDR2 are read off the germline V gene as SNHLY and FYNNEI. Trimming removed 3 bases from V and 9 bases from J; the gene matches leave 6 bases unexplained. From the cysteine up to the phenylalanine, the CDR3 has a length of 15 residues. Only CDR3 DNA is held: 45 bases, read in frame from base 1. TCRbeta CDR3 regions were amplified from genomic DNA by means of the immunoSEQ Assay, a bias-controlled multiplex PCR. The source study handled its data this way. Nucleated cell counts per sample were estimated from amplification of reference gene primers within the assay. Sequence reads were collapsed and filtered to measure the absolute abundance of every unique TCRbeta CDR3 rearrangement. For each sample, productive Simpson clonality was calculated as the square root of Simpson's diversity index across productive rearrangements. The clones in this table, taken by TCRdb from immuneACCESS, are in-frame only. Not every clone is retained; where verified, under half of the shortfall comes from an unresolved V gene, and the cause of the rest is unknown. The V and J calls and clone size were taken over from that table, and D and trimming were inferred from the DNA. This sample gives tens of thousands of clones in total; around 77% of them show up just once. The top ten clonotypes cover 2% to 2.5% of the sample.

At one collaborating source in Seattle, patients were enrolled during active infection and were followed longitudinally through the course of disease. The collaborating institutions used their own protocols to collect whole blood in K2EDTA tubes. For TCRbeta analysis, collaborator samples were shipped as frozen whole blood, as isolated PBMCs, or as DNA extracted from either sample type. The TCR originated in a man between 65 and 85 years old with COVID-19, enrolled during active disease. Here the chain combines TRBV2 and TRBJ1-6; 9 central nucleotides agree with TRBD1. Input material: peripheral blood. In nucleotides, the sequence is TGTGCCAGCAGTGAGGAACAGGGGGCTGGTTCACCCCTCCACTTT. The resulting protein is CASSEEQGAGSPLHF.